This T cell receptor beta chain was captured in a study of shared clonotypes between healthy human individuals. Study-wide background: Donor ages ranged 18 to 49 years: a couple of women, three men.

Assay: immunoSEQ multiplex PCR; the TCRdb copy retains only in-frame clones and omits some. This table holds about 2.5 million clones, about 90% found once. Regarding the study as a whole: Shared clonotypes: roughly 4.7% naive CD4, around 3.5% naive CD8, roughly 2.4% memory CD4, 0.4% memory CD8. All-four-donor shared clonotypes had higher generation probabilities than non-shared clonotypes did.

The healthy adult donors were HIV-negative and reported no recent acute infections or vaccinations. To note about this clone: The target antigen is unknown.

This TCR was recovered from a man younger than 30 in good health. Some clones in this sample may be carry-over from other donors' samples. The sequencing sample was made of naive CD4+ T cells from PBMCs. Noted subset: CD45RA+ positively selected.

DNA for the CDR3: TGTGCCAGCAGCCCGGGCCTTCACGGGGAGCTGTTTTTT. Amino acid sequence: CASSPGLHGELFF. This chain connects TRBV14 to TRBJ2-2; D remains unclear. There are 13 residues in the CDR3. V was pared by 4 bases and J by 7 bases, with 10 bases between. Germline V gives CDR1 SGHDN, CDR2 FVKESK.